This is a list of T cell receptor beta chains from one sample in a study of patients and donors after allogeneic stem cell transplantation. TCRdb ran MiXCR on the RT-PCR reads and lists one entry per CDR3 protein. Seen here are around 240,000 distinct CDR3 sequences, 11% to 15% observed once, and the top ten hold 11%. The sequenced material came from blood, either unsorted or a sorted T cell fraction (not recorded which). All receptors derive from a human donor who was either an allogeneic HSCT recipient or a stem cell or donor lymphocyte infusion donor (not recorded which). It is not recorded whose cells these are; they may come from a transplant donor. Both conserved end residues are part of each CDR3. D genes are given only for firm matches. Rows may omit the clone size; those that give it use once, few, many or a size class.

D gene | J gene | CDR3 length | V gene | clone size | CDR3 protein | CDR3 DNA
. | TRBJ2-4 | 16 | TRBV6-4 | . | CASNRPGSVGKNIQYF | TGTGCCAGCAACAGACCAGGGAGCGTAGGCAAAAACATTCAGTACTTC
. | TRBJ1-2 | 15 | TRBV15 | . | CATSRDRVTVYGYTF | TGTGCCACCAGCAGAGATAGAGTAACAGTCTATGGCTACACCTTC
. | TRBJ1-3 | 14 | TRBV2 | few | CASKMNTAGNTIYF | TGTGCCAGCAAGATGAACACTGCTGGAAACACCATATATTTT
TRBD1 | TRBJ2-5 | 14 | TRBV5-1 | many | CASKPGQDQETQYF | TGCGCCAGCAAACCAGGACAGGACCAAGAGACCCAGTACTTC
TRBD2 | TRBJ2-3 | 15 | TRBV7-2 | few | CASSHPSGRADTQYF | TGTGCCAGCAGCCACCCTAGCGGGAGGGCAGATACGCAGTATTTT
TRBD1 | TRBJ1-2 | 16 | TRBV2 | . | CASKSGDRGRKYGYTF | TGTGCCAGTAAATCAGGGGACAGGGGAAGGAAGTATGGCTACACCTTC
TRBD1 | TRBJ1-2 | 16 | TRBV5-6 | few | CASSLLPGQGVGGYTF | TGTGCCAGCAGCTTGTTACCGGGACAGGGTGTGGGCGGCTACACCTTC
. | TRBJ2-5 | 15 | TRBV11-2 | . | CASSLGSDIQETQYF | TGTGCCAGCAGCTTAGGAAGTGACATTCAAGAGACCCAGTACTTC
TRBD2 | TRBJ2-5 | 16 | TRBV9 | . | CASSPLPASGEETQYF | TGTGCCAGCAGCCCTCTCCCCGCTAGCGGGGAAGAGACCCAGTACTTC
. | TRBJ1-1 | 13 | TRBV12-3/TRBV12-4 | many | CASSFGYNTEAFF | TGTGCCAGCAGTTTCGGGTATAACACTGAAGCTTTCTTT
TRBD1 | TRBJ1-3 | 15 | TRBV6-1 | . | CASRGQGAKGNTIYF | TGTGCCAGCAGGGGACAGGGGGCTAAAGGAAACACCATATATTTT
. | TRBJ2-5 | 15 | TRBV6-5 | . | CASSYFGQGGETQYF | TGTGCCAGCAGTTATTTCGGCCAGGGTGGGGAGACCCAGTACTTC
TRBD1 | TRBJ2-7 | 15 | TRBV20-1 | . | CSARAIGTGPEEQYF | TGCAGTGCTAGGGCTATCGGGACAGGTCCTGAAGAGCAGTACTTC
TRBD1 | TRBJ1-2 | 13 | TRBV30 | . | CAWSFTGDGGYTF | TGTGCCTGGAGTTTTACAGGGGACGGTGGCTACACCTTC
TRBD1 | TRBJ2-7 | 15 | TRBV27 | . | CASSKSGTVSYEQYF | TGTGCCAGCAGTAAATCCGGGACAGTCTCCTACGAGCAGTACTTC
TRBD2 | TRBJ2-3 | 16 | TRBV6-1 | few | CATKPLAGLSTDTQYF | TGTGCCACCAAACCCCTAGCGGGACTTAGCACAGATACGCAGTATTTT
TRBD1 | TRBJ1-2 | 17 | TRBV4-3 | . | CASSQEAGGRVHYGYTF | TGCGCCAGCAGCCAAGAGGCAGGGGGCCGTGTGCACTATGGCTACACCTTC
. | TRBJ2-3 | 16 | TRBV18 | many | CASSPVGVGGTDTQYF | TGTGCCAGCTCACCCGTAGGAGTAGGCGGCACAGATACGCAGTATTTT
. | TRBJ2-7 | 12 | TRBV27 | . | CASTGNSYEQYF | TGTGCCAGCACCGGAAACTCCTACGAGCAGTACTTC
TRBD1 | TRBJ1-2 | 14 | TRBV27 | few | CASRSTGTNYGYTF | TGTGCCAGCAGGTCGACAGGGACTAACTATGGCTACACCTTC
TRBD1 | TRBJ1-5 | 15 | TRBV6-1 | . | CASRPGTGINQPQHF | TGTGCCAGCAGACCCGGGACAGGGATTAATCAGCCCCAGCATTTT
. | TRBJ1-3 | 16 | TRBV19 | many | CASSIDWATSGNTIYF | TGTGCCAGTAGTATAGATTGGGCAACTTCTGGAAACACCATATATTTT
. | TRBJ2-4 | 17 | TRBV12-3/TRBV12-4 | few | CASSPPRQSLAKNIQYF | TGTGCCAGCAGCCCCCCTCGGCAGTCACTAGCCAAAAACATTCAGTACTTC
. | TRBJ2-1 | 13 | TRBV3-1 | many | CASRQLVSDEQFF | TGTGCCAGCAGACAACTAGTATCAGATGAGCAGTTCTTC
. | TRBJ2-2 | 18 | TRBV7-8 | many | CASSPLVGVVSNTGELFF | TGTGCCAGCAGCCCCCTCGTGGGGGTAGTTTCGAACACCGGGGAGCTGTTTTTT
. | TRBJ2-7 | 14 | TRBV21-1 | . | CASSKAGLSYEQYF | TGTGCCAGCAGCAAGGCGGGGCTCTCCTACGAGCAGTACTTC
. | TRBJ2-3 | 14 | TRBV7-3 | many | CASSLQGGTDTQYF | TGTGCCAGCAGCTTACAAGGGGGCACAGATACGCAGTATTTT
TRBD1 | TRBJ1-1 | 15 | TRBV5-1 | . | CASSLEGRGLGEAFF | TGCGCCAGCAGCTTGGAGGGCAGGGGGCTTGGTGAAGCTTTCTTT
. | TRBJ2-7 | 16 | TRBV7-8 | many | CASSYDMGRFPYEQYF | TGTGCCAGCAGCTACGACATGGGGAGATTCCCCTACGAGCAGTACTTC
TRBD1 | TRBJ1-1 | 14 | TRBV19 | . | CASRVRTGSTEAFF | TGTGCCAGTAGGGTCCGGACAGGGTCCACTGAAGCTTTCTTT
TRBD1 | TRBJ1-1 | 15 | TRBV7-2 | many | CASSQTGGAGTEAFF | TGTGCCAGCAGTCAGACAGGGGGCGCGGGCACTGAAGCTTTCTTT
. | TRBJ2-6 | 17 | TRBV11-3 | . | CASSDGQIRSGANVLTF | TGTGCCAGCAGCGACGGACAGATCCGCTCTGGGGCCAACGTCCTGACTTTC
TRBD1 | TRBJ2-7 | 15 | TRBV6-1 | few | CASSKSGTGTYEQYF | TGTGCCAGCAGTAAATCCGGGACAGGGACCTACGAGCAGTACTTC
TRBD1 | TRBJ2-5 | 14 | TRBV12-3/TRBV12-4 | . | CASRWDRLRETQYF | TGTGCCAGCAGGTGGGACAGACTGCGAGAGACCCAGTACTTC
. | TRBJ2-1 | 15 | TRBV21-1 | . | CASSPSGTGGVEQFF | TGTGCCAGCAGCCCGAGCGGGACAGGGGGCGTTGAGCAGTTCTTC
. | TRBJ2-7 | 16 | TRBV6-2/TRBV6-3 | few | CASRAGKGGHNYEQYF | TGTGCCAGCAGGGCAGGTAAAGGGGGGCACAACTACGAGCAGTACTTC
. | TRBJ1-2 | 13 | TRBV20-1 | few | CSASLTGWGGYTF | TGCAGTGCTAGTCTTACAGGATGGGGTGGCTACACCTTC
TRBD2 | TRBJ2-5 | 20 | TRBV12-3/TRBV12-4 | many | CASSFAAGLAGGPSEETQYF | TGTGCCAGCAGTTTCGCCGCGGGGCTAGCGGGGGGCCCTTCCGAAGAGACCCAGTACTTC
. | TRBJ1-2 | 14 | TRBV12-3/TRBV12-4 | many | CASSRGTDLYGYTF | TGTGCCAGCAGTCGCGGGACCGATCTTTATGGCTACACCTTC
. | TRBJ2-3 | 14 | TRBV20-1 | . | CSASVRDSTDTQYF | TGCAGTGCTAGCGTCAGGGACAGCACAGATACGCAGTATTTT
TRBD1 | TRBJ2-7 | 15 | TRBV4-2 | . | CASSQDWDSSYEQYF | TGTGCCAGCAGCCAAGATTGGGACAGCTCCTACGAGCAGTACTTC
. | TRBJ1-1 | 14 | TRBV6-1 | many | CASDRSRDSTEAFF | TGTGCCAGCGACAGGAGTAGGGACTCGACTGAAGCTTTCTTT
. | TRBJ2-5 | 13 | TRBV12-3/TRBV12-4 | . | CASLRRRQETQYF | TGTGCCAGCTTACGACGTAGACAAGAGACCCAGTACTTC
. | TRBJ1-5 | 15 | TRBV20-1 | few | CTARGGDNSNQPQHF | TGCACCGCCCGGGGCGGGGATAATAGCAATCAGCCCCAGCATTTT
TRBD1 | TRBJ2-6 | 16 | TRBV5-8 | . | CASSLVRGLGANVLTF | TGTGCCAGCAGCTTGGTCAGGGGGCTAGGGGCCAACGTCCTGACTTTC
. | TRBJ2-3 | 18 | TRBV4-3 | few | CASSQGPQEGFSTDTQYF | TGCGCCAGCAGCCAAGGACCCCAGGAGGGGTTTAGCACAGATACGCAGTATTTT
TRBD2 | TRBJ2-1 | 14 | TRBV7-2 | many | CASSSPASGRAGVF | TGTGCCAGCAGCTCTCCCGCTAGCGGGAGGGCCGGGGTCTTC
TRBD1 | TRBJ2-7 | 20 | TRBV6-2/TRBV6-3 | once | CASSYSDSRPGDREPYEQYF | TGTGCCAGCAGTTACTCGGACTCGCGTCCCGGGGACAGGGAACCCTACGAGCAGTACTTC
. | TRBJ1-1 | 13 | TRBV10-3 | . | CAIRLAANTEAFF | TGTGCCATCAGGTTGGCGGCGAACACTGAAGCTTTCTTT
. | TRBJ1-6 | 14 | TRBV12-3/TRBV12-4 | . | CASRGIGDNSPLHF | TGTGCCAGCAGGGGGATAGGGGATAATTCACCCCTCCACTTT
. | TRBJ1-6 | 11 | TRBV20-1 | few | CSAAGDSPLHF | TGCAGTGCCGCAGGGGATTCACCCCTCCACTTT
. | TRBJ1-2 | 16 | TRBV20-1 | few | CSASLSRDPSNYGYTF | TGCAGTGCTAGTTTGTCCAGGGACCCCTCTAACTATGGCTACACCTTC
. | TRBJ1-2 | 14 | TRBV12-3/TRBV12-4 | . | CASTRSGSSYGYTF | TGTGCCAGCACCAGATCGGGGTCCAGTTATGGCTACACCTTC
TRBD1 | TRBJ1-5 | 14 | TRBV30 | . | CACQTGPLNQPQHF | TGTGCCTGCCAGACAGGGCCCCTTAATCAGCCCCAGCATTTT